The 25 T cell receptor beta chains below were found in one sample sequenced in a study of response to subunit inactivated influenza vaccine. TCRdb re-analysed the RT-PCR reads in MiXCR, keeping a single row per CDR3 protein. The table records around 710,000 distinct CDR3 sequences, approximately 15% of them present only once. The starting material was PBMCs from blood, obtained 14 to 15 days before vaccination. The source of these receptors is a man aged 50-59 years who received an inactivated influenza vaccine.

This clonotype was seen a handful of times. This chain uses TRBV24-1 with TRBJ2-3; TRBD2 aligns across 7 bases. Per the germline V gene, CDR1 is KGHDR and CDR2 is SFDVKD. V lost 3 bases to trimming and J lost 0 bases; unmatched junction nucleotides: 8. The CDR3 totals 17 residues. The CDR3 region is CATSDASGIPSTDTQYF. The CDR3 DNA follows: TGTGCCACCAGTGATGCTAGCGGCATTCCTAGCACAGATACGCAGTATTTT.

The rearrangement links TRBV18 to TRBJ2-7; no definite D call. The CDR3 runs to 12 residues. From germline, CDR1 is KGHSH and CDR2 LQKENI. V was cut by 3 bases and J by 7 bases, with 10 bases left in between. CDR3 bases: TGTGCCAGCTCACCCATGAAGGGTGAGCAGTACTTC. Protein product: CASSPMKGEQYF.

This clonotype was seen only a few times. The chain carries TRBV20-1 and TRBJ2-3, with TRBD2 identical over 9 bases. The CDR3 runs to 18 residues. V gave up 5 bases and J gave up 6 bases; unmatched junction bases: 21. Germline V gives CDR1 DFQATT, CDR2 SNEGSKA (reference sequence). This CDR3 is CSAEFPYSGRYRRDTQYF. The CDR3 nucleotides read TGCAGTGCTGAATTCCCCTATAGCGGGAGATACCGCAGGGATACGCAGTATTTT.

This clonotype was observed a few times. V and J are TRBV19 and TRBJ1-1; D is uncertain. Germline loops: CDR1 LNHDA, CDR2 SQIVND (reference sequence). The CDR3 is 12 amino acids. Trimming stripped 4 bases from V and 5 bases from J, with 8 bases between. CDR3 in amino acids: CASSTGRTEAFF. CDR3 nucleotide sequence: TGTGCCAGTAGTACAGGAAGGACTGAAGCTTTCTTT.

The V gene is TRBV6-5, the J gene TRBJ2-5, with D tentatively TRBD1 (5 bases). Per germline, CDR1 MNHEY and CDR2 SVGAGI. The CDR3 has 16 residues. Trimming left V 0 bases short and J 7 bases short, with 18 bases between. CDR3 region: CASSYSRRALLGTQYF. The DNA for the CDR3 is TGTGCCAGCAGTTACTCTCGCAGGGCCCTTCTAGGGACCCAGTACTTC.

This sequence joins TRBV30 and TRBJ2-7; 12 positions match TRBD1. The CDR3 has 12 amino acids. The ends lost 8 bases at V and 5 bases at J; junction bases unmatched: 4. In germline, CDR1 is GTSNPN, CDR2 SVGIG (reference sequence). CDR3 region: CAQGQGANEQYF. The CDR3, as DNA: TGTGCCCAGGGACAGGGGGCCAACGAGCAGTACTTC.

This clonotype was recorded a few times. The chain links TRBV29-1 to TRBJ2-7; D gene unclear. CDR3 length: 12 residues. With 7 bases removed from V and 0 bases from J, the gap between germline ends came to 10 bases. Per the germline V gene, CDR1 is SQVTM and CDR2 is ANQGSEA. Written as DNA, the CDR3 is TGCAGCGGTGGTATTAGCTCCTACGAGCAGTACTTC. It encodes CSGGISSYEQYF.

This clonotype has a handful of counts. This chain uses TRBV5-1 with TRBJ1-2, with 8 bases fitting TRBD1. After removal of 4 bases from V and 4 bases from J, the junction contained 6 bases not matched to a gene. The CDR3 is 14 residues long. Germline CDR1 SGHRS, CDR2 YFSETQ. In nucleotides, the CDR3 is TGCGCCAGCAGCGACGGACAGGGTCCCTATGGCTACACCTTC. Protein: CASSDGQGPYGYTF. The full variable domain, completed using reference TRBV5-1 and TRBJ1-2, is KAGVTQTPRYLIKTRGQQVTLSCSPISGHRSVSWYQQTPGQGLQFLFEYFSETQRNKGNFPGRFSGRQFSNSRSEMNVSTLELGDSALYLCASSDGQGPYGYTFGSGTRLTVV.

Only a few counts were recorded for this clonotype. This sequence joins TRBV18 and TRBJ2-3; 10 bases match TRBD2. The CDR3 runs to 16 residues. J was trimmed by 0 bases and V by 5 bases; bases with no gene match: 5. Germline CDR1 KGHSH, CDR2 LQKENI. The CDR3 loop is CASSLQTSGSTDTQYF. CDR3 nucleotides: TGTGCCAGCTCATTACAGACTAGCGGGAGCACAGATACGCAGTATTTT. Supplemented by reference TRBV18 and TRBJ2-3, the full variable domain reads NAGVMQNPRHLVRRRGQEARLRCSPMKGHSHVYWYRQLPEEGLKFMVYLQKENIIDESGMPKERFSAEFPKEGPSILRIQQVVRGDSAAYFCASSLQTSGSTDTQYFGPGTRLTVL.

The chain carries TRBV28 and TRBJ2-7, with 10 bases fitting TRBD2. J was trimmed by 1 base and V by 7 bases; bases with no gene match: 13. CDR3 size: 17 residues. CDR1 and CDR2 from the germline V gene are MDHEN and SYDVKM. For the CDR3, the DNA is TGTGCCAGCAAATCCGCAGGGGTAGCGGGAGGATCCTACGAGCAGTACTTC. Translation gives CASKSAGVAGGSYEQYF.

J is TRBJ2-7 and V is TRBV3-1; 10 bases are a match to TRBD1. Germline V gene lookup returns CDR1 LGHDT and CDR2 YNNKEL (reference sequence). V was pared by 0 bases and J by 6 bases, with 11 bases of the junction left unmatched. The CDR3 is made up of 17 amino acids. The CDR3 protein is CASSQDLMGQGSAEQYF. The CDR3 DNA follows: TGTGCCAGCAGCCAAGATTTAATGGGACAGGGGTCCGCCGAGCAGTACTTC.

This chain joins TRBV27 and TRBJ2-7, with unresolved D. CDR1 MNHEY and CDR2 SMNVEV come from the germline V gene (reference sequence). V gave up 2 bases and J gave up 6 bases, with 14 bases separating them. The CDR3 contains 14 residues. CDR3 loop: CASSLKRNPGEQYF. CDR3 DNA sequence: TGTGCCAGCAGTTTAAAAAGGAACCCTGGCGAGCAGTACTTC.

There are a few counts of this clonotype. The gene calls are TRBV2 and TRBJ2-1; no firm D call. The germline V gene has CDR1 SNHLY and CDR2 FYNNEI. This CDR3 spans 14 amino acids. V shed 2 bases and J shed 8 bases, with 13 bases lying between them. CDR3 sequence (DNA): TGTGCCAGCAGTGAAAGGACCCCCGGGCATGAGCAGTTCTTC. It is translated as CASSERTPGHEQFF.

This chain links TRBV4-2 with TRBJ2-1; TRBD2 aligns across 14 bases. This CDR3 comprises 19 residues. CDR1 is LGHNA, CDR2 YNFKEQ, per germline. J was trimmed by 6 bases and V by 2 bases; bases with no gene match: 12. The CDR3 DNA sequence: TGTGCCAGCAGCCAACCGAGGGGACTAGCGGGAGAAGGGCGCAATGAGCAGTTCTTC. Translation: CASSQPRGLAGEGRNEQFF.

The rearrangement links TRBV30 to TRBJ2-7, with D possibly TRBD1 on 6 matching bases. Germline V gene lookup returns CDR1 GTSNPN and CDR2 SVGIG (reference sequence). The CDR3 consists of 13 residues. V gave up 1 base and J gave up 2 bases, with 9 bases separating them. As DNA, the CDR3 is TGTGCCTGGAGTGCGGGACAAGCCTACGAGCAGTACTTC. It translates to CAWSAGQAYEQYF.

This clonotype appeared a few times. The chain carries TRBV28 and TRBJ2-5; D is uncertain. This CDR3 is built from 12 residues. The V gene's germline CDR1 is MDHEN and CDR2 SYDVKM. V dropped 7 bases and J dropped 0 bases, with 6 bases sitting between them. The chain's CDR3 is CASIGYQETQYF. In DNA form, the CDR3 reads TGTGCCAGCATCGGGTACCAAGAGACCCAGTACTTC.

This clonotype was observed a few times. The gene calls are TRBV13 and TRBJ2-1; the D gene is possibly TRBD1 (5 bases). The CDR3 has 14 amino acids. Germline V gene lookup returns CDR1 PRHDT and CDR2 FYEKMQ (reference sequence). Between the trimmed V and J ends, which lost 5 bases and 7 bases, there was a span of 15 bases. The chain's CDR3 is CASSLSGRVNEQFF. CDR3 bases: TGTGCCAGCAGCCTCTCGGGCAGGGTTAATGAGCAGTTCTTC.

V gene TRBV6-6 combines with J gene TRBJ2-1; D call uncertain. The CDR3 extends over 13 amino acids. V lost 1 base, J lost 8 bases, and 9 bases lay in between. The germline CDR1 and CDR2 sequences are MNHNY and SVGAGI (reference sequence). The CDR3 region has the DNA TGTGCCAGCAGTTACTTACTTCGCGATGAGCAGTTCTTC. This gives the protein CASSYLLRDEQFF.

The chain has TRBV4-2 and TRBJ1-4; no firm D call. V was shortened by 0 bases and J by 8 bases, with 13 bases between the two germline ends. CDR1 and CDR2 from the germline V gene are LGHNA and YNFKEQ. The CDR3 consists of 15 residues. The CDR3 coding sequence is TGTGCCAGCAGCCAAGATTTGACGGGGAGCGAAAAACTGTTTTTT. Protein product: CASSQDLTGSEKLFF.

The J gene is TRBJ2-1, the V gene TRBV19; no firm D call. Germline CDR1 LNHDA, CDR2 SQIVND (reference sequence). Trimming pared 3 bases from V and 2 bases from J, leaving 17 bases between. The CDR3 has 17 residues. The CDR3 DNA reads TGTGCCAGTAGTATTGGCCCCCGGCTTGGGGCCTACAATGAGCAGTTCTTC. Translation gives CASSIGPRLGAYNEQFF.

This clonotype was observed a few times. J is TRBJ1-1 and V is TRBV2; no reliable D call. Trimming took off 6 bases at V and 1 base at J, with 9 bases between the two ends. The germline CDR1 and CDR2 sequences are SNHLY and FYNNEI. The CDR3 consists of 13 residues. CDR3 amino acids: CASRVQENTEAFF. CDR3 nucleotides: TGTGCCAGCAGGGTCCAAGAGAACACTGAAGCTTTCTTT.

The V call is TRBV5-1, the J call TRBJ2-2; a weak D match, TRBD2 (5 bases). The CDR3 consists of 14 residues. Trimming left V 0 bases short and J 6 bases short, with 9 bases between. Germline V gene sequence: CDR1 SGHRS, CDR2 YFSETQ. The chain's CDR3 is CASSLGGPSGELFF. DNA of the CDR3: TGCGCCAGCAGCTTGGGAGGGCCGTCCGGGGAGCTGTTTTTT.

The chain couples TRBV7-2 to TRBJ2-1; the D is unclear. Trimming took 5 bases from V and 6 from J, leaving 17 bases between them. The CDR3 loop spans 15 amino acids. CDR1 is SGHTA, CDR2 FQGNSA, per germline. The CDR3 nucleotides are TGTGCCAGCAGCCAACGGATGGAAATTTCCAATGAGCAGTTCTTC. The encoded protein is CASSQRMEISNEQFF. Variable domain in full (rest from reference TRBV7-2 and TRBJ2-1): GAGVSQSPSNKVTEKGKDVELRCDPISGHTALYWYRQSLGQGLEFLIYFQGNSAPDKSGLPSDRFSAERTGGSVSTLTIQRTQQEDSAVYLCASSQRMEISNEQFFGPGTRLTVL.

The V call is TRBV21-1, the J call TRBJ1-3. TRBV21-1 is an annotated pseudogene. The CDR3 is 14 amino acids. CDR3 nucleotides: TGTGCCAGCAGCAAAGGAGGGGCCAGAAACACCATATATTTT. Translating gives CASSKGGARNTIYF.

This clonotype was counted only a few times. The chain joins TRBV4-1 to TRBJ1-5, with no clear D. This CDR3 contains 15 residues. V lost 1 base and J lost 6, with 13 bases in between. CDR1 is MGHRA, CDR2 YSYEKL, per germline. CDR3 protein: CASSQVGGVRQPQHF. In nucleotides, the CDR3 is TGCGCCAGCAGCCAAGTAGGTGGGGTACGTCAGCCCCAGCATTTT.